The rows below give T cell receptor beta chains drawn from one sample of a study of metastatic and nonmetastatic thyroid tumors. TCRdb re-processed the PCR reads through MiXCR. Of 23,000 or so clones in the sample, around 21% were seen once. Sequencing was carried out using blood. These receptor sequences come from a female donor with papillary thyroid cancer or a benign thyroid nodule (not recorded which). Some clones in this sample may be carry-over from other donors' samples. CDR3s include the opening cysteine and the closing phenylalanine or tryptophan. A D gene is named only where the DNA matches it firmly. Rows may omit the clone size; those that give it use once, few, many or a size class.

D gene: TRBD2; V gene: TRBV11-3; J gene: TRBJ2-1; clone size: many; CDR3 protein: CASSPRGLAGANEQFF; CDR3 DNA: TGTGCCAGCAGCCCACGGGGACTAGCGGGAGCCAATGAGCAGTTCTTC
D gene: .; V gene: TRBV27; J gene: TRBJ2-3; clone size: many; CDR3 protein: CASGFDTQYF; CDR3 DNA: TGTGCCTCTGGCTTTGATACGCAGTATTTT
D gene: .; V gene: TRBV7-9; J gene: TRBJ1-6; clone size: many; CDR3 protein: CASSLGTANSPLHF; CDR3 DNA: TGTGCCAGCAGCTTAGGTACAGCAAATTCACCCCTCCACTTT
D gene: TRBD2; V gene: TRBV5-4; J gene: TRBJ2-3; clone size: .; CDR3 protein: CASTRGGPDTQYF; CDR3 DNA: TGTGCCAGCACTCGGGGGGGCCCAGATACGCAGTATTTT
D gene: .; V gene: TRBV6-1; J gene: TRBJ1-4; clone size: medium-sized; CDR3 protein: CASRGNGKLFF; CDR3 DNA: TGTGCCAGCAGGGGGAATGGAAAACTGTTTTTT
D gene: TRBD2; V gene: TRBV6-1; J gene: TRBJ2-1; clone size: few; CDR3 protein: CASRSGTSIDEQFF; CDR3 DNA: TGTGCCAGCAGATCCGGGACTAGTATCGATGAGCAGTTCTTC
D gene: .; V gene: TRBV6-2/TRBV6-3; J gene: TRBJ2-7; clone size: medium-sized; CDR3 protein: CASSPVVDSSYEQYF; CDR3 DNA: TGTGCCAGCAGCCCGGTGGTGGACAGCTCCTACGAGCAGTACTTC
D gene: .; V gene: TRBV24-1; J gene: TRBJ2-2; clone size: many; CDR3 protein: CATSETGSGELFF; CDR3 DNA: TGTGCCACCAGTGAAACAGGTTCCGGGGAGCTGTTTTTT
D gene: .; V gene: TRBV11-1; J gene: TRBJ2-1; clone size: many; CDR3 protein: CASSLVVRGSYNEQFF; CDR3 DNA: TGTGCCAGCAGCTTAGTGGTTCGGGGCTCATACAATGAGCAGTTCTTC
D gene: .; V gene: TRBV20-1; J gene: TRBJ1-5; clone size: many; CDR3 protein: CSAPNERTHGPQHF; CDR3 DNA: TGCAGTGCGCCCAATGAGAGGACCCACGGGCCCCAGCATTTT
D gene: .; V gene: TRBV20-1; J gene: TRBJ2-1; clone size: many; CDR3 protein: CSALNRDSRYNEQFF; CDR3 DNA: TGCAGTGCTCTAAACCGGGACTCAAGATACAATGAGCAGTTCTTC
D gene: .; V gene: TRBV18; J gene: TRBJ1-5; clone size: many; CDR3 protein: CASSPRTTGDQPQHF; CDR3 DNA: TGTGCCAGCTCACCACGGACTACTGGGGATCAGCCCCAGCATTTT
D gene: TRBD1; V gene: TRBV27; J gene: TRBJ1-3; clone size: few; CDR3 protein: CASIRDRQGAENTIYF; CDR3 DNA: TGTGCCAGCATCCGCGACCGACAGGGGGCAGAAAACACCATATATTTT
D gene: TRBD2; V gene: TRBV5-6; J gene: TRBJ2-7; clone size: .; CDR3 protein: CASSFWTSSYNEQYF; CDR3 DNA: TGTGCCAGCAGCTTCTGGACTAGCTCCTACAATGAGCAGTACTTC
D gene: .; V gene: TRBV5-1; J gene: TRBJ1-1; clone size: .; CDR3 protein: CASSLFGRSNTEAFF; CDR3 DNA: TGCGCCAGCAGCTTGTTCGGAAGGTCGAACACTGAAGCTTTCTTT
D gene: .; V gene: TRBV7-7; J gene: TRBJ2-3; clone size: many; CDR3 protein: CASSLNRAFGTDTQYF; CDR3 DNA: TGTGCTAGCAGCTTAAATAGGGCTTTCGGTACAGATACGCAGTATTTT
D gene: TRBD1; V gene: TRBV30; J gene: TRBJ1-2; clone size: many; CDR3 protein: CAWSSGQAGGYTF; CDR3 DNA: TGCGCCTGGAGTTCGGGACAGGCAGGTGGCTATACCTTC
D gene: .; V gene: TRBV25-1; J gene: TRBJ1-6; clone size: few; CDR3 protein: CASRLGTNSPLHF; CDR3 DNA: TGTGCCAGCAGGTTAGGCACTAATTCACCCCTCCACTTT
D gene: .; V gene: TRBV24-1; J gene: TRBJ2-1; clone size: many; CDR3 protein: CATSDLGAEDNNEQFF; CDR3 DNA: TGTGCCACCAGTGATTTAGGAGCGGAGGACAACAATGAGCAGTTCTTC
D gene: .; V gene: TRBV20-1; J gene: TRBJ1-6; clone size: many; CDR3 protein: CSASLYSPLHF; CDR3 DNA: TGCAGTGCTTCACTGTATTCACCCCTCCACTTT
D gene: .; V gene: TRBV20-1; J gene: TRBJ2-7; clone size: .; CDR3 protein: CSATDISYEQYF; CDR3 DNA: TGCAGTGCTACTGACATCTCTTACGAGCAGTACTTC
D gene: .; V gene: TRBV27; J gene: TRBJ2-7; clone size: many; CDR3 protein: CASSPETATYERYF; CDR3 DNA: TGTGCCAGCAGTCCGGAGACGGCGACCTACGAGCGGTACTTC
D gene: TRBD2; V gene: TRBV7-7; J gene: TRBJ2-3; clone size: many; CDR3 protein: CASSPGASGNTDTQYF; CDR3 DNA: TGTGCCAGCAGCCCTGGGGCTAGCGGCAACACAGATACGCAGTATTTT
D gene: TRBD1; V gene: TRBV19; J gene: TRBJ1-3; clone size: few; CDR3 protein: CASRPGTAGNTIYF; CDR3 DNA: TGTGCCAGTAGACCAGGGACAGCTGGAAACACCATATATTTT
D gene: .; V gene: TRBV5-5; J gene: TRBJ2-5; clone size: once; CDR3 protein: CASSRTNQETQYF; CDR3 DNA: TGTGCCAGCAGCAGGACTAACCAAGAGACCCAGTACTTC
D gene: .; V gene: TRBV7-7; J gene: TRBJ1-2; clone size: .; CDR3 protein: CASSLGGSLNYGYTF; CDR3 DNA: TGTGCCAGCAGCTTAGGGGGGTCATTAAATTATGGCTACACCTTC
D gene: .; V gene: TRBV9; J gene: TRBJ1-2; clone size: .; CDR3 protein: CASSGGGREGYTF; CDR3 DNA: TGTGCCAGCAGCGGGGGGGGACGGGAAGGCTACACCTTC